One and the same sample provided the 26 T cell receptor beta chains below, sequenced in a study of PD-1 blockade in classical Hodgkin lymphoma. Data came from immunoSEQ multiplex PCR; TCRdb stores just in-frame clones and leaves some out. Counted here are about 11,000 clones, approximately 82% occurring once; the ten biggest clones make up roughly 5%. Each patient experienced a relapse that followed autologous stem cell transplantation, and brentuximab vedotin exposure varied. This material consisted of peripheral blood mononuclear cells (PBMCs), taken before the second cycle of nivolumab. The receptors shown here come from a human donor with classical Hodgkin lymphoma.

The genes are TRBV9 and TRBJ1-6; D is ambiguous. CDR1 and CDR2 (germline): SGDLS, YYNGEE. The CDR3 extends over 17 amino acids. V was pared by 0 bases and J by 7 bases, with 17 bases between. As DNA, the CDR3 is TGTGCCAGCAGCGTAGAAGTTTTTTCGGGTCTCAATTCACCCCTCCACTTT. It codes for CASSVEVFSGLNSPLHF.

The J gene is TRBJ2-2, the V gene TRBV28; D unresolved. CDR1 and CDR2 from the germline V gene are MDHEN and SYDVKM. V was cut by 10 bases and J by 8 bases, with 17 bases left in between. The CDR3 consists of 13 residues. Here the CDR3 reads CATLGSAVGELFF. DNA of the CDR3: TGTGCCACCCTGGGTTCGGCCGTGGGGGAGCTGTTTTTT.

This chain uses TRBV6-5 with TRBJ1-2, with D possibly TRBD1 on 6 matching bases. Germline V CDR1 and CDR2: MNHEY, SVGAGI. V shed 11 bases and J shed 5 bases, with 12 bases lying between them. The CDR3 has 11 amino acids. As DNA, the CDR3 is TGTGCCGCGGACAGAACATATGGCTACACCTTC. Translated, it gives CAADRTYGYTF.

This clone has only a few counts. V is TRBV28 and J is TRBJ1-3; 8 bases align to TRBD1. This CDR3 comprises 18 residues. The ends lost 2 bases at V and 3 bases at J; junction bases unmatched: 12. Germline V gene data show CDR1 as MDHEN and CDR2 as SYDVKM. The chain's CDR3 is CASSLGPAGGRVGNTIYF. Written as DNA, the CDR3 is TGTGCCAGCAGTTTAGGTCCAGCAGGGGGCAGGGTTGGAAACACCATATATTTT.

This sequence joins TRBV25-1 and TRBJ2-7; D unresolved. Trimming left V 5 bases short and J 7 bases short, with 12 bases between. CDR1 MGHDK and CDR2 SYGVNS come from the germline V gene. The CDR3 has 12 amino acids. CDR3 sequence: CASSSAFTEQYF. The CDR3 bases are TGTGCCAGCAGTAGCGCATTTACGGAGCAGTACTTC.

The chain recombines TRBV21-1 with TRBJ2-3. TRBV21-1 corresponds to a pseudogene. This CDR3 contains 13 residues. CDR3 sequence (DNA): TGTGCCAGCGGCCCAGACGGCACAGATACGCAGTATTTT. It translates to CASGPDGTDTQYF.

V and J are TRBV19 and TRBJ1-5; 10 bases map to TRBD1. Germline CDR1 LNHDA, CDR2 SQIVND (reference sequence). The CDR3 covers 15 residues. V trimming: 5 bases; J trimming: 6 bases; junction bases outside the gene matches: 7. The CDR3 DNA reads as TGTGCCAGTAGTCACGGGACAGGGGAGGCTCAGCCCCAGCATTTT. Translation gives CASSHGTGEAQPQHF. Drawing the rest from reference TRBV19 and TRBJ1-5, the complete variable domain is DGGITQSPKYLFRKEGQNVTLSCEQNLNHDAMYWYRQDPGQGLRLIYYSQIVNDFQKGDIAEGYSVSREKKESFPLTVTSAQKNPTAFYLCASSHGTGEAQPQHFGDGTRLSIL.

V gene TRBV6-6 combines with J gene TRBJ2-1; tentatively, D is TRBD1 (5 bases). Germline CDR1 reads MNHNY; CDR2 reads SVGAGI (reference sequence). Deletions cut 10 bases from V and 5 bases from J, with 15 bases between. The CDR3 covers 13 residues. The CDR3 DNA reads as TGTGCCACGTCGTGGGGCGGCGACAATGAGCAGTTCTTC. Translation: CATSWGGDNEQFF.

In its sample, this clone was seen once. The V gene is TRBV9, the J gene TRBJ2-1; 7 positions agree with TRBD1. The CDR3 is 15 residues long. CDR1 is SGDLS, CDR2 YYNGEE, per germline. V lost 5 bases, J lost 8 bases, and 13 bases stayed unmatched. CDR3 region: CASRPFPSGGDEQFF. The CDR3, as DNA: TGTGCCAGCAGGCCTTTTCCCTCAGGGGGAGATGAGCAGTTCTTC.

The chain employs TRBV28 and TRBJ2-7; D possibly corresponds to TRBD1 (6 bases). This CDR3 has 17 amino acids. V lost 2 bases to trimming and J lost 2 bases, with 19 bases between them. Germline lookup yields CDR1 MDHEN and CDR2 SYDVKM. The CDR3: CASSLERTVRPPYEQYF. The CDR3 nucleotides are TGTGCCAGCAGTTTAGAACGGACAGTAAGGCCCCCCTACGAGCAGTACTTC.

This clone was detected only a few times. This chain links TRBV2 with TRBJ2-1; tentatively, D is TRBD1 (6 bases). V gave up 4 bases and J gave up 2 bases, with 9 bases separating them. Per the germline V gene, CDR1 is SNHLY and CDR2 is FYNNEI. The CDR3 length is 14 residues. Written as DNA, the CDR3 is TGTGCCAGCAGTGCAGGGGATACCTACAATGAGCAGTTCTTC. The encoded protein is CASSAGDTYNEQFF. The full variable domain, in which reference TRBV2 and TRBJ2-1 provide the parts outside the CDR3, is EPEVTQTPSHQVTQMGQEVILRCVPISNHLYFYWYRQILGQKVEFLVSFYNNEISEKSEIFDDQFSVERPDGSNFTLKIRSTKLEDSAMYFCASSAGDTYNEQFFGPGTRLTVL.

The chain has TRBV7-9 and TRBJ2-5; possibly TRBD1 for D (7 bases). CDR3 length: 15 amino acids. Trimming left V 5 bases short and J 5 bases short, with 18 bases between. Germline V gives CDR1 SEHNR, CDR2 FQNEAQ (reference sequence). The CDR3 sequence: CASSTRQGGRETQYF. CDR3 DNA: TGTGCCAGCAGCACCAGACAGGGTGGGAGGGAGACCCAGTACTTC. The variable domain in full, completed from reference TRBV7-9 and TRBJ2-5, reads DTGVSQNPRHKITKRGQNVTFRCDPISEHNRLYWYRQTLGQGPEFLTYFQNEAQLEKSRLLSDRFSAERPKGSFSTLEIQRTEQGDSAMYLCASSTRQGGRETQYFGPGTRLLVL.

The chain has TRBV7-2 and TRBJ1-2, with D unclear. Germline CDR1 and CDR2: SGHTA and FQGNSA. V gave up 1 base and J gave up 8 bases, with 11 bases separating them. The CDR3 extends over 13 amino acids. The CDR3 reads CASSLVGPGGYTF. In DNA form, the CDR3 reads TGTGCCAGCAGCTTAGTGGGTCCTGGCGGCTACACCTTC.

The chain recombines TRBV5-4 with TRBJ1-2, with D perhaps matching TRBD1 (5 bases). V lost 0 bases and J 4 bases, leaving 7 bases between the germline ends. This CDR3 has 13 residues. Germline V gene lookup returns CDR1 SGHNT and CDR2 YYREEE (reference sequence). CDR3 coding DNA: TGTGCCAGCAGCTTGGGGGGGAGCTATGGCTACACCTTC. It encodes CASSLGGSYGYTF.

There are a few counts of this clone. The chain uses TRBV7-3 and TRBJ1-1; 8 bases are a match to TRBD1. CDR3 length: 15 residues. CDR1 is SGHTA and CDR2 is FQGTGA in the germline V gene. V gave up 2 bases and J gave up 2 bases; unmatched junction bases: 4. The CDR3 coding sequence is TGTGCCAGCAGCTTAGTACAGGGGGGAAACACTGAAGCTTTCTTT. Amino acid sequence: CASSLVQGGNTEAFF.

V gene TRBV4-2 combines with J gene TRBJ2-5; 9 bases are a match to TRBD2. J was trimmed by 3 bases and V by 3 bases; bases with no gene match: 8. The germline V gene encodes CDR1 LGHNA and CDR2 YNFKEQ. This CDR3 has 16 residues. For the CDR3, the DNA is TGTGCCAGCAGCCATATGGGACTAGCCGGTGAAGAGACCCAGTACTTC. Translating gives CASSHMGLAGEETQYF.

This clone occurred a few times. The chain carries TRBV19 and TRBJ1-6; D is perhaps TRBD1 (6 bases). CDR3 length: 14 amino acids. Germline loops: CDR1 LNHDA, CDR2 SQIVND (reference sequence). V gave up 5 bases and J gave up 11 bases, with 16 bases separating them. The CDR3, as DNA: TGTGCCAGTAGTCCTGGGTTTGACAGGACACCCCTCCACTTT. This sequence encodes CASSPGFDRTPLHF. Looking up the rest from reference TRBV19 and TRBJ1-6 gives the full variable domain: DGGITQSPKYLFRKEGQNVTLSCEQNLNHDAMYWYRQDPGQGLRLIYYSQIVNDFQKGDIAEGYSVSREKKESFPLTVTSAQKNPTAFYLCASSPGFDRTPLHFGNGTRLTVT.

The chain employs TRBV11-2 and TRBJ1-2; TRBD1 matches at 7 bases. The ends lost 2 bases at V and 8 bases at J; junction bases unmatched: 11. Per the germline V gene, CDR1 is SGHAT and CDR2 is FQNNGV. The length of the CDR3 is 15 residues. The CDR3 protein is CASSLIQGLFSGYTF. Written as DNA, the CDR3 is TGTGCCAGCAGCTTAATACAGGGGTTGTTTTCCGGCTACACCTTC.

This sequence joins TRBV7-7 and TRBJ2-7; D is unclear. Trimming removed 3 bases at V and 0 bases at J, with 6 bases between. The CDR3 sequence is 13 residues long. The germline CDR1 and CDR2 sequences are SSHAT and FNYEAQ (reference sequence). This chain's CDR3 is CASSFRSSYEQYF. CDR3 DNA sequence: TGTGCCAGCAGCTTCAGGAGCTCCTACGAGCAGTACTTC.

The gene calls are TRBV18 and TRBJ1-1, with D unclear. CDR3 length equals 13 residues. The ends were cut back, 6 bases at V and 5 bases at J, with 13 bases in the middle. CDR1 is KGHSH and CDR2 is LQKENI in the germline V gene. DNA of the CDR3: TGTGCCAGCTCGCCTTTAGAGCAGACTGAAGCTTTCTTT. It encodes CASSPLEQTEAFF. Full variable domain (remainder filled in from reference TRBV18 and TRBJ1-1): NAGVMQNPRHLVRRRGQEARLRCSPMKGHSHVYWYRQLPEEGLKFMVYLQKENIIDESGMPKERFSAEFPKEGPSILRIQQVVRGDSAAYFCASSPLEQTEAFFGQGTRLTVV.

About this clone: Other DNA sequences of this sample code for an identical CDR3. V is TRBV6-1 and J is TRBJ2-5; 9 positions agree with TRBD1. From germline, CDR1 is MNHNS and CDR2 SASEGT. J lost 2 bases, V lost 6 bases, and 7 bases had no gene match. This CDR3 is 15 amino acids long. CDR3 residues: CASSPGQGTQETQYF. CDR3 nucleotides: TGTGCCAGCAGCCCCGGACAGGGGACGCAAGAGACCCAGTACTTC.

The rearrangement joins TRBV11-2 to TRBJ2-7; D unresolved. The germline CDR1 and CDR2 sequences are SGHAT and FQNNGV. The ends were cut back, 3 bases at V and 3 bases at J, with 6 bases in the middle. This CDR3 is 12 amino acids long. The CDR3 sequence is CASSLGIYEQYF. The CDR3 DNA is TGTGCCAGCAGCTTGGGGATCTACGAGCAGTACTTC.

The chain has TRBV18 and TRBJ2-5; 11 bases line up with TRBD2. The CDR3 sequence is 15 residues long. Germline CDR1 reads KGHSH; CDR2 reads LQKENI. V shed 3 bases and J 4 bases; nucleotides not matched to a gene: 4. CDR3 nucleotide sequence: TGTGCCAGCTCACCCTTACTAGCGGGGGTAGAGACCCAGTACTTC. Protein: CASSPLLAGVETQYF.

CDR3 nucleotides: TGCGCCAGCAGCTTGGCTAGCACAGATACGCAGTATTTT. Its protein is CASSLASTDTQYF. The V and J genes are TRBV5-1 and TRBJ2-3, with D unresolved. The CDR3 loop spans 13 amino acids. V lost 0 bases to trimming and J lost 0 bases, with 2 bases between them. CDR1 is SGHRS, CDR2 YFSETQ, per germline. Based on the CDR3 plus reference TRBV5-1 and TRBJ2-3, the full variable domain is KAGVTQTPRYLIKTRGQQVTLSCSPISGHRSVSWYQQTPGQGLQFLFEYFSETQRNKGNFPGRFSGRQFSNSRSEMNVSTLELGDSALYLCASSLASTDTQYFGPGTRLTVL.

The chain couples TRBV27 to TRBJ2-3; 7 bases align to TRBD1. The CDR3 has 18 amino acids. V was pared by 6 bases and J by 0 bases, with 15 bases of the junction left unmatched. The germline CDR1 and CDR2 sequences are MNHEY and SMNVEV (reference sequence). In DNA, the CDR3 is TGTGCCAGCAGCGTCGGGACAGCTTCCTACCCTAGCACAGATACGCAGTATTTT. Translation: CASSVGTASYPSTDTQYF.

The chain joins TRBV28 to TRBJ1-2, with TRBD1 matching 8 bases. The CDR3 loop spans 15 amino acids. The V and J ends lost 4 bases and 4 bases, in that order; junction bases with no gene match: 8. The germline V gene encodes CDR1 MDHEN and CDR2 SYDVKM. CDR3 amino acids: CASSSLQGAGYGYTF. CDR3 nucleotide sequence: TGTGCCAGCAGTTCGCTCCAGGGGGCAGGCTATGGCTACACCTTC.